This TCR beta chain stems from a study of identifying expanded T cells in peripheral blood. About this clone itself: Its matching antigen is unknown.

Sequencing was performed with immunoSEQ multiplex PCR; in TCRdb, only in-frame clones are kept and a portion is missing. The profile shows approximately 94,000 clones, around 90% of them singletons. Findings of the study overall: Over approximately two and four weeks, about 15 and 19 clones changed, versus 1.2 between replicates. Variance in clone template counts between approximately 2-week samples significantly increased with total template count across all healthy donors.

No infections or other immune events were documented during collection. The CDR3 sequence is 16 residues long. Germline-derived CDR1 and CDR2 are LGHNA and YNFKEQ. Deletions cut 3 bases from V and 4 bases from J, with 15 bases between. The sequence came from a person between 18 and 75 years old in good health. Sequencing used blood. V is TRBV4-2 and J is TRBJ2-2; D possibly corresponds to TRBD1 (7 bases). For the CDR3, the DNA is TGTGCCAGCAGCCAGCTGGGGCAGGGGGGCACCGGGGAGCTGTTTTTT. This sequence encodes CASSQLGQGGTGELFF.